This record concerns one T cell receptor (beta chain) sequence. As yet, its antigen is unknown. The entry originates in a study of cytomegalovirus exposure and HLA in healthy donors. Per germline, CDR1 MGHRA and CDR2 YSYEKL. CDR3 length: 16 amino acids. Study-wide points: Across donors, presence/absence analyses took sequencing depth to be roughly uniform. V- and J-gene trimming in TCR beta was tied to a missense DCLRE1C variant by an analysis performed later.

The PCR was carried out with 60 Vbeta primers and 13 Jbeta primers. Using immunoSEQ multiplex PCR, the repertoire was profiled, and TCRdb retains in-frame clones only, with some absent. In all, the sample yields 100,000 to 150,000 clones. The source is a man younger than 35 in good health and CMV-seronegative. V usage is TRBV4-1 and J usage is TRBJ2-5; D is possibly TRBD1 (6 bases). The J call may not be correct, given that the DNA end is closer to TRBJ2-7. Material for sequencing was PBMCs. CDR3 in amino acids: CASSRRPDRSVDEQYF. Written as DNA, the CDR3 is TGCGCCAGCAGCCGGCGGCCTGACAGGTCCGTTGACGAGCAGTACTTC.